These T cell receptor beta chains were read from a single sample in a study of metastatic and nonmetastatic thyroid tumors. TCRdb re-clonotyped the PCR reads via MiXCR. The sample shows some 83,000 clones, around 13% of them seen only once. Sequencing was carried out using tumor tissue. Source of these receptors: a female donor with papillary thyroid cancer or a benign thyroid nodule (not recorded which). Some clones in this sample may be carry-over from other donors' samples. The CDR3 runs from the conserved cysteine through the conserved F or W. D genes are given only for firm matches. Expanded clones get a size class; other rows say once, few or many, or leave the size out.

CDR3 length | clone size | D gene | J gene | V gene | CDR3 DNA | CDR3 protein
16 | . | . | TRBJ2-2 | TRBV2 | TGTGCCAGCGGCAGCGGTCCGCTAACGAACACCGGGGAGCTGTTTTTT | CASGSGPLTNTGELFF
12 | many | . | TRBJ2-1 | TRBV30 | TGTGCCTCCGACGGTCTCCGGGCCCAGCAGTTCTTC | CASDGLRAQQFF
13 | many | . | TRBJ2-7 | TRBV5-8 | TGTGCCAGCAGCTCCTGGGGACACTACGAGCAGTACTTC | CASSSWGHYEQYF
12 | many | . | TRBJ2-3 | TRBV20-1 | TGCAGTGCCCTAACAGGCAAAGATACGCAGTATTTT | CSALTGKDTQYF
15 | many | . | TRBJ2-7 | TRBV20-1 | TGCAGTGCCACGGGTCGATTTGCGGGGTCCTACGAGCAGTACTTC | CSATGRFAGSYEQYF
16 | . | TRBD2 | TRBJ2-1 | TRBV4-2 | TGTGCCAGCAGGTCGACTAGCGGTAGCTCCTACAATGAGCAGTTCTTC | CASRSTSGSSYNEQFF
13 | many | TRBD1 | TRBJ1-2 | TRBV29-1 | TGCAGCTCGGGACAGGGGCTTAACTATGGCTACACCTTC | CSSGQGLNYGYTF
14 | many | . | TRBJ1-1 | TRBV11-3 | TGTGCCACCCGCTTGGGGGCCATGGTTGGGGAAGCTTTCTTT | CATRLGAMVGEAFF
17 | many | TRBD2 | TRBJ2-2 | TRBV5-4 | TGTGCCAGCAGCTTGTCTGCGGGAGGGCCTGAGGCCGGGGAGCTGTTTTTT | CASSLSAGGPEAGELFF
13 | many | . | TRBJ2-7 | TRBV30 | TGTGCCTGGAGTGGGCAGGGGCACCACGAGCAGTACTTC | CAWSGQGHHEQYF
16 | many | TRBD2 | TRBJ2-7 | TRBV11-3 | TGTGCCAGCAGCCCCACCGGAGCCAGCGGGAGTCGCGAGCAGTACTTC | CASSPTGASGSREQYF
14 | many | . | TRBJ2-3 | TRBV19 | TGTGCCAGTAGTATCAGCCAGTACACAGATACGCAGTATTTT | CASSISQYTDTQYF
11 | many | . | TRBJ2-3 | TRBV6-1 | TGTGCCAGCACCCTAACAGATACGCAGTATTTT | CASTLTDTQYF
16 | many | TRBD2 | TRBJ2-1 | TRBV12-3/TRBV12-4 | TGTGCCACCTCCGATCCATCCGCGGGAGGGGGCGATGAGCAGTTCTTC | CATSDPSAGGGDEQFF
14 | many | TRBD1 | TRBJ2-2 | TRBV20-1 | TGCAGTGTCCAGGACAGGGGGAGGACCGGGGAGCTGTTTTTT | CSVQDRGRTGELFF
13 | . | . | TRBJ1-2 | TRBV19 | TGTGCCAGTAGTATAGAAAGGGCCGCTGGCTACACCTTC | CASSIERAAGYTF
16 | . | TRBD1 | TRBJ2-7 | TRBV5-1 | TGCGCCAGCAGCTTGGGACAGGGGGCCCTCAGCTACGAGCAACACTTC | CASSLGQGALSYEQHF
14 | many | . | TRBJ2-7 | TRBV2 | TGTGCCAGCAGCCAGGACAGCGCGACCTACGAGCAGTACTTC | CASSQDSATYEQYF
13 | few | TRBD2 | TRBJ2-5 | TRBV28 | TGTGCCAGCAGCGGGACTAGTCAAGAGACCCAGTACTTC | CASSGTSQETQYF
12 | many | . | TRBJ1-1 | TRBV2 | TGTGCCAGCAACAGGGTAAACACTGAAGCTTTCTTT | CASNRVNTEAFF
14 | many | . | TRBJ1-5 | TRBV28 | TGTGCCAGCAGTTTATTCCAGGGAGGCCAGCCCCAGCATTTT | CASSLFQGGQPQHF
15 | many | TRBD2 | TRBJ2-1 | TRBV24-1 | TGTGCCACCGCAGCGGGAGGGCCCTCGGACAATGAGCAGTTCTTC | CATAAGGPSDNEQFF
13 | many | . | TRBJ1-2 | TRBV6-5 | TGTGCCAGCAGTTACCGGGGAGGCTATGGCTACACCTTC | CASSYRGGYGYTF
17 | . | . | TRBJ2-1 | TRBV11-2 | TGTGCCAGCAGCTTACCCTCTGGGGGTAGCTCCTACAATGAGCAGTTCTTC | CASSLPSGGSSYNEQFF
15 | many | . | TRBJ2-6 | TRBV20-1 | TGCAGTGCTAGAGATCTGTGGGCTGGGGCCAACGTCCTGACTTTC | CSARDLWAGANVLTF
15 | many | . | TRBJ2-5 | TRBV28 | TGTGCCAGCAGTTCGGACCGGGACTTCCAAGAGACCCAGTACTTC | CASSSDRDFQETQYF
16 | . | TRBD2 | TRBJ2-3 | TRBV9 | TGTGCCAGCAGCGTAGCTGGGGGGGTGCCCACAGATACGCAGTATTTT | CASSVAGGVPTDTQYF
15 | . | . | TRBJ1-1 | TRBV7-9 | TGTGCCAGCAGCTTATTGCGGGACGGTAACACTGAAGCTTTCTTT | CASSLLRDGNTEAFF
16 | many | . | TRBJ1-2 | TRBV3-1 | TGTGCCAGCAGCCAAGAATGGGACTGGGGCTACGGTGGCTACACCTTC | CASSQEWDWGYGGYTF
17 | many | TRBD2 | TRBJ2-7 | TRBV11-3 | TGTGCCAGCAGCTTAGTAGGGCGACTAGCGGAGCGCTACGAGCAGTACTTC | CASSLVGRLAERYEQYF
14 | many | . | TRBJ2-6 | TRBV11-3 | TGTGCCAGCAGCTTATGGGCGCGGGCCAACGTCCTGACTTTC | CASSLWARANVLTF
17 | . | . | TRBJ2-1 | TRBV6-5 | TGTGCCAGCAGCCCTACACGCCTAGTGGATCCCTACAATGAGCAGTTCTTC | CASSPTRLVDPYNEQFF
16 | many | TRBD2 | TRBJ2-1 | TRBV19 | TGTGCCAGTAGTATGGAGCGTGGGGAGGGGACGAATGAGCAGTTCTTC | CASSMERGEGTNEQFF
13 | many | . | TRBJ2-2 | TRBV9 | TGTGCCAGCAGGGCAGAGAACACCGGGGAGCTGTTTTTT | CASRAENTGELFF
14 | few | . | TRBJ1-1 | TRBV30 | TGTGCCTGGGGGAAAACAGGTTACAACTTAGAAGCTTTCTTT | CAWGKTGYNLEAFF
19 | many | TRBD2 | TRBJ2-2 | TRBV5-1 | TGCGCCAGCAGCTCCCGGACTAGCGGGAAGGTTTTTTCTCCCGGGGAGCTGTTTTTT | CASSSRTSGKVFSPGELFF
14 | many | TRBD1 | TRBJ2-5 | TRBV5-6 | TGTGCCAGCAGCCCGAGGACAGGCCGAGGGGCCCAGTACTTC | CASSPRTGRGAQYF
15 | few | . | TRBJ1-4 | TRBV5-1 | TGCGCCAGCAGCTTGGGTTCGGGAAGTAATGAAAAACTGTTTTTT | CASSLGSGSNEKLFF
15 | . | TRBD2 | TRBJ2-7 | TRBV20-1 | TGCAGTGCTAGAGATATAGCGGGAGGGCTATACGAGCAGTACTTC | CSARDIAGGLYEQYF
14 | many | . | TRBJ2-7 | TRBV20-1 | TGCAGTGCTAGAGAGCTGGGGGGTCCCTACGAGCAGTACTTC | CSARELGGPYEQYF
13 | . | . | TRBJ1-2 | TRBV7-9 | TGTGCCAGCAGCAAGGGACATAGGTATGGCTACACCTTC | CASSKGHRYGYTF
15 | many | . | TRBJ2-3 | TRBV11-2 | TGTGCCAGCAGCTTAGAGGGCAGAGGCACAGATACGCAGTATTTT | CASSLEGRGTDTQYF
15 | many | . | TRBJ1-6 | TRBV11-3 | TGTGCCAGCAGCTTGGACGGAATCTCGGGTTCACCCCTCCACTTT | CASSLDGISGSPLHF
16 | few | TRBD2 | TRBJ2-1 | TRBV2 | TGTGCCAGCAGTCCCCTAGCGGGCCCCTCCTACAATGAGCAGTTCTTC | CASSPLAGPSYNEQFF
12 | many | . | TRBJ2-7 | TRBV20-1 | TGCAGTGCTCCGGGACGGGACTACGAGCAGTACTTC | CSAPGRDYEQYF
16 | many | TRBD2 | TRBJ2-3 | TRBV12-3/TRBV12-4 | TGTGCCAGCAGCCTTAGGACTAGCGGGGGCACAGATACGCAGTATTTT | CASSLRTSGGTDTQYF
12 | many | . | TRBJ2-7 | TRBV12-5 | TGTGCTAGTGGTTTACAGGGCTACGAGCAGTACTTC | CASGLQGYEQYF
15 | . | . | TRBJ1-1 | TRBV6-1 | TGTGCCAGCAGTGTTTGGGGGGCTAAGAACACTGAAGCTTTCTTT | CASSVWGAKNTEAFF
14 | many | . | TRBJ1-2 | TRBV27 | TGTGCCAGCAGTTTAGGTGAGGGGGTCTATGGCTACACCTTC | CASSLGEGVYGYTF
14 | few | TRBD1 | TRBJ2-1 | TRBV10-3 | TGTGCCATCAGTGAACAGGACAGGGTCAATGAGCAGTTCTTC | CAISEQDRVNEQFF
13 | many | . | TRBJ1-1 | TRBV3-1 | TGTGCCAGCAGCCAAGTGGGGAACACTGAAGCTTTCTTT | CASSQVGNTEAFF
16 | few | . | TRBJ2-3 | TRBV20-1 | TGCAGTGCTAGAGGGCCTTGGCAGGGTAGCACAGATACGCAGTATTTT | CSARGPWQGSTDTQYF
12 | many | . | TRBJ1-5 | TRBV19 | TGTGCCAGTAGTGGGGTGGGACAGCCCCAGCATTTT | CASSGVGQPQHF
13 | many | . | TRBJ2-2 | TRBV6-4 | TGTGCCAGCAGTGCCGGGTACACCGGGGAGCTGTTTTTT | CASSAGYTGELFF
14 | many | . | TRBJ2-3 | TRBV19 | TGTGCCAGTACAGGGGCCCTAACCACAGATACGCAGTATTTT | CASTGALTTDTQYF
15 | many | TRBD2 | TRBJ2-3 | TRBV7-2 | TGTGCCAGCAGCTTCCGGGGAGGGCTCACAGATACGCAGTATTTT | CASSFRGGLTDTQYF
12 | many | . | TRBJ1-3 | TRBV20-1 | TGCAGTGCTAGTCCCTCTGGAAACACCATATATTTT | CSASPSGNTIYF